These T cell receptor beta chains were read from a single sample in a study of PD-L1 blockade in urothelial cancer. Libraries were prepared by immunoSEQ multiplex PCR; TCRdb keeps only in-frame clonotypes and omits some of them. The repertoire has tens of thousands of clones, 88% of them found once; the top ten carry about 11%. Sample: PBMCs, taken around atezolizumab (anti-PD-L1) treatment. These receptor sequences come from a man in his sixties with urothelial cancer. Both conserved end residues are part of each CDR3. The D gene is left open where the match is weak. Clone size appears in some rows only: once, few, many, or a class for an expanded clone.

v_gene	j_gene	abundance	d_gene	CDR3aa	CDR3nt
TRBV30	TRBJ2-7	-	-	CAWSVWGGPSYEQYF	TGTGCCTGGAGTGTATGGGGGGGGCCCTCCTACGAGCAGTACTTC
TRBV7-9	TRBJ2-3	-	TRBD2	CASSHLERLAGGGDTQYF	TGTGCCAGCAGCCATCTAGAAAGACTAGCGGGAGGCGGAGATACGCAGTATTTT
TRBV4-1	TRBJ1-4	-	-	CASSLGRTASNEKLFF	TGCGCCAGCAGCCTGGGCCGGACAGCCTCTAATGAAAAACTGTTTTTT
TRBV19	TRBJ1-5	-	-	CASSIGGNQPQHF	TGTGCCAGTAGTATTGGCGGTAATCAGCCCCAGCATTTT
TRBV2	TRBJ1-2	-	TRBD1	CASSRTGANYGYTF	TGTGCCAGCAGCAGGACAGGGGCTAACTATGGCTACACCTTC
TRBV28	TRBJ2-7	-	-	CASSLFTYEQYF	TGTGCCAGCAGTTTATTTACTTACGAGCAGTACTTC
TRBV11-2	TRBJ2-2	once	TRBD2	CASSWTSNTGELFF	TGTGCCAGCAGCTGGACTAGCAACACCGGGGAGCTGTTTTTT
TRBV30	TRBJ2-3	-	-	CACPLAQRADTQYF	TGTGCCTGCCCCTTGGCCCAGAGGGCAGATACGCAGTATTTT
TRBV11-2	TRBJ1-6	-	TRBD1	CASSMLGQGIHSPLHF	TGTGCCAGCAGCATGCTGGGACAGGGTATTCATTCACCCCTCCACTTT
TRBV19	TRBJ1-3	-	-	CASQIRWGNTIYF	TGTGCCAGCCAAATCAGGTGGGGAAACACCATATATTTT
TRBV7-3	TRBJ2-1	-	-	CASSLQGSPYNEQFF	TGTGCCAGCAGCCTACAGGGCTCGCCCTACAATGAGCAGTTCTTC
TRBV6-6	TRBJ1-5	-	TRBD1	CASGQGINQPQHF	TGTGCCAGTGGACAGGGGATCAATCAGCCCCAGCATTTT
TRBV6-5	TRBJ1-3	-	-	CASSPTAGNTIYF	TGTGCCAGCAGTCCCACGGCTGGAAACACCATATATTTT
TRBV7-9	TRBJ2-6	-	-	CASSLSPSYTANVLTF	TGTGCCAGCAGTCTTAGTCCCTCTTATACGGCCAACGTCCTGACTTTC
TRBV19	TRBJ2-7	-	-	CASSIEGGRGYEQYF	TGTGCCAGTAGTATAGAAGGAGGGAGAGGCTACGAGCAGTACTTC
TRBV19	TRBJ2-4	-	-	CASSPTELLAKNIQYF	TGTGCCAGTAGTCCGACGGAACTACTAGCCAAAAACATTCAGTACTTC
TRBV27	TRBJ1-1	-	TRBD1	CASSLLNRGTEAFF	TGTGCCAGCAGTTTACTCAACAGGGGAACTGAAGCTTTCTTT
TRBV4-2	TRBJ2-3	-	TRBD2	CASSQRGRSGGATDTQYF	TGTGCCAGCAGCCAACGAGGGAGGAGCGGGGGGGCCACAGATACGCAGTATTTT
TRBV7-9	TRBJ2-7	many	TRBD1	CASSTWDSYYEQYF	TGTGCCAGCAGCACATGGGACAGTTACTACGAGCAGTACTTC
TRBV6-1	TRBJ1-4	once	-	CASSDPREGKLFF	TGTGCCAGCAGTGACCCCAGGGAGGGAAAACTGTTTTTT
TRBV9	TRBJ2-1	-	TRBD2	CASSVAGLAHEQFF	TGTGCCAGCAGCGTAGCCGGACTAGCCCATGAGCAGTTCTTC
TRBV10-3	TRBJ1-3	-	TRBD1	CAISVGTGAHSGNTIYF	TGTGCCATCAGTGTAGGGACAGGGGCTCACTCTGGAAACACCATATATTTT
TRBV5-4	TRBJ1-2	-	-	CASSSQVGQLGYTF	TGTGCCAGCAGCTCACAGGTGGGGCAGTTGGGCTACACCTTC
TRBV11-3	TRBJ2-7	-	TRBD2	CASSLVGSWGTSDSLEQYF	TGTGCCAGCAGCTTAGTAGGAAGTTGGGGGACTAGCGACTCTCTCGAGCAGTACTTC
TRBV19	TRBJ2-2	-	-	CASSITGYTGELFF	TGTGCCAGTAGTATCACAGGGTACACCGGGGAGCTGTTTTTT
TRBV7-8	TRBJ2-6	-	-	CASSFQGSGANVLTF	TGTGCCAGCAGCTTTCAGGGGTCTGGGGCCAACGTCCTGACTTTC
TRBV5-8	TRBJ2-1	-	TRBD1	CASSLEQGSGEQFF	TGTGCCAGCAGCTTGGAACAGGGGTCTGGGGAGCAGTTCTTC
TRBV28	TRBJ2-7	-	-	CASSLSVPPYEQYF	TGTGCCAGCAGTTTATCAGTCCCCCCTTACGAGCAGTACTTC
TRBV7-7	TRBJ2-1	-	-	CASSLDRGNEQFF	TGTGCTAGCAGCTTAGACCGGGGAAATGAGCAGTTCTTC
TRBV27	TRBJ2-7	-	-	CASSTVAYTGAYEQYF	TGTGCCAGCAGCACAGTCGCTTATACGGGGGCCTACGAGCAGTACTTC
TRBV9	TRBJ2-7	few	TRBD1	CASSVGSTGGIYEQYF	TGTGCCAGCAGCGTAGGGTCCACAGGGGGTATTTACGAGCAGTACTTC
TRBV11-2	TRBJ1-6	-	-	CASSRGNRINSPLHF	TGTGCCAGCAGCAGGGGGAACAGAATTAATTCACCCCTCCACTTT
TRBV13	TRBJ2-7	-	TRBD1	CASRRTGGAYEQYF	TGTGCCAGCAGGAGGACAGGGGGCGCGTACGAGCAGTACTTC
TRBV4-1	TRBJ1-4	-	TRBD1	CASSHLGGQGPEKLFF	TGCGCCAGCAGCCATCTCGGGGGACAGGGCCCCGAAAAACTGTTTTTT
TRBV6-5	TRBJ1-5	few	-	CASRRGLNQPQHF	TGTGCCAGCAGACGCGGGTTAAATCAGCCCCAGCATTTT
TRBV7-2	TRBJ2-2	-	TRBD2	CASSFSGTNTGELFF	TGTGCCAGCAGCTTTAGCGGGACTAACACCGGGGAGCTGTTTTTT
TRBV6-7	TRBJ2-3	-	TRBD1	CASPGGVGTDTQYF	TGTGCCAGCCCAGGGGGAGTGGGCACAGATACGCAGTATTTT
TRBV4-1	TRBJ2-5	-	-	CASSQATGQETQYF	TGCGCCAGCAGCCAAGCGACAGGTCAAGAGACCCAGTACTTC
TRBV6-1	TRBJ2-5	-	-	CASSEARPVRETQYF	TGTGCCAGCAGTGAAGCCCGGCCGGTGAGGGAGACCCAGTACTTC
TRBV7-2	TRBJ2-1	-	-	CASSFWGQSSYNEQFF	TGTGCCAGCAGCTTTTGGGGACAAAGCTCCTACAATGAGCAGTTCTTC
TRBV29-1	TRBJ2-7	-	TRBD2	CSVELPSGRGYEQYF	TGCAGCGTTGAATTGCCTAGCGGGAGGGGGTACGAGCAGTACTTC
TRBV19	TRBJ1-5	-	-	CASSIAVHQPQHF	TGTGCCAGTAGTATAGCGGTACATCAGCCCCAGCATTTT
TRBV11-2	TRBJ1-6	-	-	CASSPPVGGSDSPLHF	TGTGCCAGCAGCCCCCCTGTCGGGGGAAGCGATTCACCCCTCCACTTT
TRBV5-8	TRBJ2-7	-	TRBD2	CASSLAGTSGGYEQYF	TGTGCCAGCAGCTTGGCCGGGACTAGCGGGGGATACGAGCAGTACTTC
TRBV28	TRBJ2-3	-	-	CASSERRQGTDTQYF	TGTGCCAGCAGTGAACGACGACAGGGCACAGATACGCAGTATTTT
TRBV6-1	TRBJ2-7	-	-	CASSTDIDSSYEQYF	TGTGCCAGCAGCACCGATATCGACAGTTCCTACGAGCAGTACTTC
TRBV19	TRBJ2-3	-	-	CASSIGGTTDTQYF	TGTGCCAGTAGTATTGGAGGGACGACAGATACGCAGTATTTT
TRBV29-1	TRBJ1-1	-	-	CSVARDTEAFF	TGCAGCGTTGCCCGGGACACTGAAGCTTTCTTT
TRBV10-3	TRBJ1-1	-	-	CAISAGEGTEAFF	TGTGCCATCAGTGCGGGGGAAGGTACTGAAGCTTTCTTT
TRBV6-1	TRBJ1-2	-	-	CASSEAGGANYGYTF	TGTGCCAGCAGTGAAGCCGGGGGGGCGAACTATGGCTACACCTTC
TRBV11-2	TRBJ2-1	-	TRBD2	CASSSRSGRVSEQFF	TGTGCCAGCAGCTCCCGCAGCGGGAGGGTCTCTGAGCAGTTCTTC
TRBV18	TRBJ2-7	-	TRBD1	CASSLAGTGVSSYEQYF	TGTGCCAGCTCACTTGCCGGGACAGGGGTGAGCTCCTACGAGCAGTACTTC
TRBV9	TRBJ2-2	-	TRBD1	CASSPDLRGLYSGELFF	TGTGCCAGCAGCCCCGATCTTAGGGGGCTTTACTCCGGGGAGCTGTTTTTT
TRBV5-4	TRBJ1-4	-	-	CASSFDGQRIEKLFF	TGTGCCAGCAGCTTCGATGGTCAGAGGATCGAAAAACTGTTTTTT
TRBV25-1	TRBJ2-2	-	-	CASSEPANTGELFF	TGTGCCAGCAGTGAGCCAGCGAACACCGGGGAGCTGTTTTTT
TRBV19	TRBJ2-7	once	TRBD2	CASSTVAGGAYEQYF	TGTGCCAGTAGTACCGTAGCGGGGGGGGCCTACGAGCAGTACTTC
TRBV5-4	TRBJ2-1	-	-	CASSLGQASEQFF	TGTGCCAGCAGCTTGGGCCAGGCGAGTGAGCAGTTCTTC